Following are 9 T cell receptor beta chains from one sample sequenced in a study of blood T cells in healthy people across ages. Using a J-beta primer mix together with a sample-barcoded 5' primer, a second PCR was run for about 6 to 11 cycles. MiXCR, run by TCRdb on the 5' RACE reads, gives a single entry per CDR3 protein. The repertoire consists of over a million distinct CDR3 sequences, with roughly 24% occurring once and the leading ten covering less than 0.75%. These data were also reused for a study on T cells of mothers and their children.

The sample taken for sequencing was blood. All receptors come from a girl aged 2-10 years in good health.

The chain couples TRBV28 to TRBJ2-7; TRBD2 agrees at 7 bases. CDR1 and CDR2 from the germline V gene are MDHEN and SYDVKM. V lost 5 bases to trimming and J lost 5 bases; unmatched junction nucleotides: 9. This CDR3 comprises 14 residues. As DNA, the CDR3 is TGTGCCAGCAGTGCTCCGGGACTAAGCCACGAGCAGTACTTC. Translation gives CASSAPGLSHEQYF. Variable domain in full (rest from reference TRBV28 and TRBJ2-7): DVKVTQSSRYLVKRTGEKVFLECVQDMDHENMFWYRQDPGLGLRLIYFSYDVKMKEKGDIPEGYSVSREKKERFSLILESASTNQTSMYLCASSAPGLSHEQYFGPGTRLTVT.

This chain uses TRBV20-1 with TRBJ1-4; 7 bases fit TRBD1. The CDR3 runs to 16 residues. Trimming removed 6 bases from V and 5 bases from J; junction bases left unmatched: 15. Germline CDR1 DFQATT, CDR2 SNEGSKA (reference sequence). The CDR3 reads CSAIPLGAGGNEKLFF. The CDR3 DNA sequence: TGCAGTGCCATTCCCTTGGGGGCAGGGGGAAATGAAAAACTGTTTTTT.

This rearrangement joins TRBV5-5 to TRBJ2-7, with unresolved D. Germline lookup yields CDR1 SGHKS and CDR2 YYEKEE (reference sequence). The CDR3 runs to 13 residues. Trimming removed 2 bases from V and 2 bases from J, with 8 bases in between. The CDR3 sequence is CASSFPGAYEQYF. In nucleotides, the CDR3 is TGTGCCAGCAGCTTCCCGGGTGCCTACGAGCAGTACTTC.

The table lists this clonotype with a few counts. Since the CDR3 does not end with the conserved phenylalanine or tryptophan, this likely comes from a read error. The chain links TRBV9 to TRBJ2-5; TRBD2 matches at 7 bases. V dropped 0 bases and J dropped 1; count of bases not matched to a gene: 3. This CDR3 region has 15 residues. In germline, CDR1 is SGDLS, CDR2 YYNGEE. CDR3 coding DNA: TGTGCCAGCAGCGTAGCTGGGGGGGTCCAAGAGACCCAGTACCTC. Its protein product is CASSVAGGVQETQYL.

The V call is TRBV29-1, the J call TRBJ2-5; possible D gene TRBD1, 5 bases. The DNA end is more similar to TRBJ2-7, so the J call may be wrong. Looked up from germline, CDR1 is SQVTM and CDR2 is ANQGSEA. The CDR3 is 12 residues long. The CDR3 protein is CSVAGLSYEQYF. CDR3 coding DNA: TGCAGCGTGGCAGGGCTCTCCTACGAGCAGTACTTC.

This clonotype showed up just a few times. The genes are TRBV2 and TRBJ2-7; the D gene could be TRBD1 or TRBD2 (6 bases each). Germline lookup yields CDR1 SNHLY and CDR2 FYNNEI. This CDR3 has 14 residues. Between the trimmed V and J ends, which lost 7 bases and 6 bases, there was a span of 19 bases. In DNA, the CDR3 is TGTGCCAGCATTGGGGGGCTATTGACCCCCGAGCAGTACTTC. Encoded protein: CASIGGLLTPEQYF.

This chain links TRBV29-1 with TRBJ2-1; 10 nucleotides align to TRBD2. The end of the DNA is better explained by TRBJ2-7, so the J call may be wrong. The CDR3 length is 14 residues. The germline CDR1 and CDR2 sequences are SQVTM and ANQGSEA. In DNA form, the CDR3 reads TGCAGCGTTGAAAGAGGGACTAGCGTGAGCGAGCAGTACTTC. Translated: CSVERGTSVSEQYF.

The CDR3 nucleotides are TGTGCCAGCAGCCCGACGGGGACTAGCGGGTCCTACAATGAGCAGTTCTTC. It yields the protein CASSPTGTSGSYNEQFF. This chain links TRBV7-3 with TRBJ2-1; TRBD2 matches at 12 bases. Germline V gene sequence: CDR1 SGHTA, CDR2 FQGTGA. The CDR3 is 17 amino acids. V lost 5 bases and J lost 1; bases outside the gene matches: 6.

CDR3: CATSREQGGVDTQYF. CDR3 coding DNA: TGTGCCACCAGCAGGGAACAGGGGGGAGTAGATACGCAGTATTTT. The chain links TRBV15 to TRBJ2-3; TRBD1 matches 8 bases. Germline values: CDR1 LNHNV, CDR2 YYDKDF (reference sequence). The CDR3 runs to 15 residues. Trimming took 3 bases from V and 5 from J; bases not matched to a gene: 7.